The 5 T cell receptor beta chains presented below share a single source sample, sequenced in a study of blood T cell repertoires in COVID-19. Generated by immunoSEQ multiplex PCR, the TCRdb table keeps only in-frame clones and is missing some. The top ten clones hold around 1.9% of a sample with roughly 340,000 clones, 87% of them seen once. The source material was PBMCs or T cells enriched from blood (not recorded which). The receptors were sampled from a man aged 40-55 years in a cohort exposed to, infected with or recovered from COVID-19 (not recorded which).

As for this clone: The same CDR3 arises from other DNA sequences in this sample as well. The V call is TRBV5-4, the J call TRBJ1-4; unclear D gene. The CDR3 is 13 amino acids. V was pared by 4 bases and J by 4 bases, with 8 bases between. From germline, CDR1 is SGHNT and CDR2 YYREEE (reference sequence). The CDR3 DNA sequence: TGTGCCAGCAGCCCCCGGGATAATGAAAAACTGTTTTTT. Translation gives CASSPRDNEKLFF.

The V call is TRBV24-1, the J call TRBJ1-1, with a weak D call TRBD1 (6 bases). Trimming cost V 4 bases and J 3 bases, with 17 bases left between them. Germline lookup yields CDR1 KGHDR and CDR2 SFDVKD. The CDR3 totals 16 residues. DNA for the CDR3: TGTGCCACCAGTGACACCCCTAAGGGGGGGGACACTGAAGCTTTCTTT. Translated, it gives CATSDTPKGGDTEAFF.

CDR3 nucleotide sequence: TGTGCCAGCAGCGTAGCCAGCGGGAGCTCCGGGGAGCTGTTTTTT. Protein sequence: CASSVASGSSGELFF. V gene TRBV9 combines with J gene TRBJ2-2, with 8 positions matching TRBD2. The CDR3 is 15 amino acids. Germline lookup yields CDR1 SGDLS and CDR2 YYNGEE. The V gene end was trimmed by 0 bases and the J gene end by 6 bases; junction bases not matched to a gene: 4.

This sequence joins TRBV7-9 and TRBJ2-2; 11 nucleotides align to TRBD1. The CDR3 consists of 15 residues. Germline V gives CDR1 SEHNR, CDR2 FQNEAQ (reference sequence). V lost 4 bases to trimming and J lost 2 bases; unmatched junction nucleotides: 0. This CDR3 is CASSWTGGNTGELFF. The CDR3 nucleotides read TGTGCCAGCAGCTGGACAGGGGGCAACACCGGGGAGCTGTTTTTT.

The chain links TRBV6-1 to TRBJ1-2, with a tentative D call TRBD1 (5 bases). CDR1 and CDR2 (germline): MNHNS, SASEGT. V shed 2 bases and J shed 8 bases, with 18 bases lying between them. The CDR3 consists of 15 residues. Written as DNA, the CDR3 is TGTGCCAGCAGTGAAACGGGACTCCTTATTAGGGGCTACACCTTC. This encodes CASSETGLLIRGYTF.